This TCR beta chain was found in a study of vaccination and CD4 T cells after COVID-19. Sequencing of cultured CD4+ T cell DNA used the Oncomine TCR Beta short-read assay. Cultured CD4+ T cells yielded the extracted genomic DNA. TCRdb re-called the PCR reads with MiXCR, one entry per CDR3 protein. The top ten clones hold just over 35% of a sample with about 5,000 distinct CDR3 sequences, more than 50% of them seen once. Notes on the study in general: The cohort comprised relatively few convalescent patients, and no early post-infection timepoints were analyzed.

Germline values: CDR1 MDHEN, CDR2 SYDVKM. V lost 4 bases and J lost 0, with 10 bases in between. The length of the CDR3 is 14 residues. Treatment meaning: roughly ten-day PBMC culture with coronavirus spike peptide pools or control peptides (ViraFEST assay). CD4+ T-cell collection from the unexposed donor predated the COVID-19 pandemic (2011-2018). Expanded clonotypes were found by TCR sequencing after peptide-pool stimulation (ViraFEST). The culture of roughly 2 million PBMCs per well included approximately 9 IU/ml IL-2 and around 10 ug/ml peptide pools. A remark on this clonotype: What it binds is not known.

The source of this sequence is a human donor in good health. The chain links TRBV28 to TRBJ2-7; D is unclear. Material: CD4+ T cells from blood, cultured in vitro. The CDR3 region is CASSSHRGSYEQYF. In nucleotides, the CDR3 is TGTGCCAGCAGTTCCCACAGAGGCTCCTACGAGCAGTACTTC.